Following are 24 T cell receptor beta chains from one sample sequenced in a study of blood T cell repertoires in COVID-19. Produced via immunoSEQ multiplex PCR; TCRdb's table is partial and in-frame only. The sample yields a few hundred thousand clones, around 84% seen once. Sequenced: peripheral blood. The receptors were gathered from a human donor in a cohort sampled during active COVID-19.

This sequence joins TRBV10-3 and TRBJ2-1, with 16 bases lining up with TRBD2. The length of the CDR3 is 14 residues. Germline assignment: CDR1 ENHRY and CDR2 SYGVKD. The V segment lost 10 bases and the J segment 10 bases; nucleotides outside the gene matches: 7. CDR3 residues: CATGTSGRAREQFF. For the CDR3, the DNA is TGTGCCACTGGGACTAGCGGGAGGGCAAGAGAGCAGTTCTTC.

As concerns this clone: Other DNA sequences within the sample encode an identical CDR3. The chain links TRBV29-1 to TRBJ2-5; D unclear. V was trimmed by 6 bases and J by 4 bases, leaving 9 bases between them. The CDR3 extends over 11 amino acids. The germline V gene has CDR1 SQVTM and CDR2 ANQGSEA. The CDR3 DNA sequence: TGCAGCGTCGAATCCGGAGAGACCCAGTACTTC. This sequence encodes CSVESGETQYF.

V gene TRBV30 combines with J gene TRBJ2-2; D is possibly TRBD1 (5 bases). Trimming stripped 2 bases from V and 4 bases from J, with 11 bases between. CDR3 length: 14 amino acids. Per germline, CDR1 GTSNPN and CDR2 SVGIG (reference sequence). This CDR3 reads CAWSTSGSTGELFF. CDR3 nucleotide sequence: TGTGCCTGGAGTACTTCAGGGTCCACCGGGGAGCTGTTTTTT. Combining the CDR3 with reference TRBV30 and TRBJ2-2 gives the whole variable domain SQTIHQWPATLVQPVGSPLSLECTVEGTSNPNLYWYRQAAGRGLQLLFYSVGIGQISSEVPQNLSASRPQDRQFILSSKKLLLSDSGFYLCAWSTSGSTGELFFGEGSRLTVL.

The chain links TRBV9 to TRBJ2-7; weak D call: TRBD2 (6 bases). The CDR3 has 14 amino acids. Trimming stripped 7 bases from V and 1 base from J, with 15 bases between. Germline assignment: CDR1 SGDLS and CDR2 YYNGEE. CDR3: CASAGTPPSYEQYF. The CDR3 coding sequence is TGTGCCAGCGCAGGGACTCCCCCATCCTACGAGCAGTACTTC.

The chain links TRBV4-1 to TRBJ1-1, with 7 bases aligning to TRBD1. Per the germline V gene, CDR1 is MGHRA and CDR2 is YSYEKL. The CDR3 sequence is 18 residues long. V lost 1 base and J lost 3; bases outside the gene matches: 14. In DNA, the CDR3 is TGCGCCAGCAGCCAAGTGGGTAAGGCGGGACAGAAATACACTGAAGCTTTCTTT. This sequence encodes CASSQVGKAGQKYTEAFF.

The J gene is TRBJ2-3, the V gene TRBV28, with 7 bases matching TRBD2. Germline assignment: CDR1 MDHEN and CDR2 SYDVKM. This CDR3 is 17 amino acids long. V trimming: 5 bases; J trimming: 5 bases; junction bases outside the gene matches: 16. CDR3 DNA: TGTGCCAGCAGTCCCAGGACTAGGTGGGGAGAGATAGATACGCAGTATTTT. It translates to CASSPRTRWGEIDTQYF. Looking up the rest from reference TRBV28 and TRBJ2-3 gives the full variable domain: DVKVTQSSRYLVKRTGEKVFLECVQDMDHENMFWYRQDPGLGLRLIYFSYDVKMKEKGDIPEGYSVSREKKERFSLILESASTNQTSMYLCASSPRTRWGEIDTQYFGPGTRLTVL.

V usage is TRBV5-1 and J usage is TRBJ1-1; TRBD1 matches at 7 bases. This CDR3 region has 16 residues. Trimming took 1 base from V and 1 from J; bases not matched to a gene: 7. CDR1 is SGHRS, CDR2 YFSETQ, per germline. The CDR3 DNA sequence: TGCGCCAGCAGCTTGACAGGGGCCCCGGGGAACACTGAAGCTTTCTTT. Protein: CASSLTGAPGNTEAFF.

Only a few counts were recorded for this clone. The chain uses TRBV2 and TRBJ1-2, with 8 bases that match TRBD1. Germline CDR1 and CDR2: SNHLY and FYNNEI. V lost 4 bases, J lost 6 bases, and 1 base stayed unmatched. The CDR3 runs to 12 residues. DNA for the CDR3: TGTGCCAGCAGTGTCAGGGGGCATGGCTACACCTTC. It translates to CASSVRGHGYTF.

The chain joins TRBV7-8 to TRBJ2-2; weak D call: TRBD2 (6 bases). The CDR3 has 14 residues. The V end lost 2 bases, the J end lost 6 bases, and 10 bases lay between the germline ends. Looked up from germline, CDR1 is SGHVS and CDR2 is FQNEAQ. CDR3: CASSLYRLAGELFF. Here the CDR3 DNA reads TGTGCCAGCAGCTTATATCGACTAGCCGGGGAGCTGTTTTTT.

The chain recombines TRBV15 with TRBJ2-7, with 10 positions matching TRBD1. This CDR3 contains 14 residues. The V segment lost 5 bases and the J segment 3 bases; nucleotides outside the gene matches: 4. Per the germline V gene, CDR1 is LNHNV and CDR2 is YYDKDF (reference sequence). The CDR3 sequence is CATSGDRGIYEQYF. The CDR3 region has the DNA TGTGCCACCAGCGGGGACAGGGGAATCTACGAGCAGTACTTC.

V is TRBV28 and J is TRBJ2-5, with 7 bases identical to TRBD2. This CDR3 region has 15 residues. Germline V lookup: CDR1 MDHEN, CDR2 SYDVKM. The junction had 3 bases not matched to a gene; V was cut back by 0 bases and J by 2 bases. The CDR3 nucleotides read TGTGCCAGCAGTTTATGGGGGAGGGGACAAGAGACCCAGTACTTC. It yields the protein CASSLWGRGQETQYF. The entire variable domain, with the rest obtained from reference TRBV28 and TRBJ2-5, is as follows: DVKVTQSSRYLVKRTGEKVFLECVQDMDHENMFWYRQDPGLGLRLIYFSYDVKMKEKGDIPEGYSVSREKKERFSLILESASTNQTSMYLCASSLWGRGQETQYFGPGTRLLVL.

The rearrangement links TRBV5-6 to TRBJ2-3; 16 bases are shared with TRBD2. Germline loops: CDR1 SGHDT, CDR2 YYEEEE. The V gene end was trimmed by 4 bases and the J gene end by 4 bases; junction bases not matched to a gene: 12. The CDR3 sequence is 19 residues long. The DNA for the CDR3 is TGTGCCAGCAGCGGGACTAGCGGGGGGGACGGGGTGAGATCAGATACGCAGTATTTT. This encodes CASSGTSGGDGVRSDTQYF.

V gene TRBV5-6 combines with J gene TRBJ2-1; 8 bases are a match to TRBD1. Germline V gene sequence: CDR1 SGHDT, CDR2 YYEEEE. V lost 2 bases to trimming and J lost 8 bases; unmatched junction nucleotides: 3. The CDR3 runs 13 residues. CDR3 sequence (DNA): TGTGCCAGCAGCTTTTCAGGGGGCGATGAGCAGTTCTTC. Translation: CASSFSGGDEQFF. The full variable domain, rest sourced from reference TRBV5-6 and TRBJ2-1, is DAGVTQSPTHLIKTRGQQVTLRCSPKSGHDTVSWYQQALGQGPQFIFQYYEEEERQRGNFPDRFSGHQFPNYSSELNVNALLLGDSALYLCASSFSGGDEQFFGPGTRLTVL.

This chain uses TRBV4-2 with TRBJ1-1; weak D call: TRBD1 (5 bases). Per the germline V gene, CDR1 is LGHNA and CDR2 is YNFKEQ. There are 14 residues in the CDR3. The V gene lost 3 bases and the J gene lost 6 bases, with 14 bases spanning the gap. The CDR3: CASSQALRTPEAFF. CDR3 sequence (DNA): TGTGCCAGCAGCCAGGCACTGAGGACACCTGAAGCTTTCTTT.

The rearrangement joins TRBV29-1 to TRBJ2-4, with D possibly TRBD1 on 6 matching bases. This CDR3 comprises 16 residues. Trimming shortened V by 2 bases and J by 1 base, and 15 bases separated the two germline ends. Germline-derived CDR1 and CDR2 are SQVTM and ANQGSEA. The CDR3 DNA reads as TGCAGCGTTGAAACAGGGCCTACCGGGGCCAAAAACATTCAGTACTTC. Protein: CSVETGPTGAKNIQYF.

This clone has just a few counts. V gene TRBV6-1 combines with J gene TRBJ1-6; D is possibly TRBD1 (5 bases). CDR1 is MNHNS, CDR2 SASEGT, per germline. The CDR3 contains 14 residues. V was trimmed by 5 bases and J by 3 bases, leaving 8 bases between them. Here the CDR3 DNA reads TGTGCCAGCAGTTCAGGGTTCTATAATTCACCCCTCCACTTT. This gives the protein CASSSGFYNSPLHF.

The chain recombines TRBV4-1 with TRBJ2-7; 9 bases are a match to TRBD1. Trimming at V came to 3 bases and at J to 3 bases, leaving 3 bases not matched to a gene. The CDR3 has 14 residues. Germline-derived CDR1 and CDR2 are MGHRA and YSYEKL. The CDR3 DNA reads as TGCGCCAGCAGCCACGGGACAGGGTACTACGAGCAGTACTTC. It encodes CASSHGTGYYEQYF.

This clone was counted only a few times. This chain links TRBV19 with TRBJ2-1; the match to TRBD2 covers 10 bases. CDR1 and CDR2 (germline): LNHDA, SQIVND (reference sequence). The CDR3 extends over 14 amino acids. V was pared by 6 bases and J by 8 bases, with 7 bases of the junction left unmatched. CDR3 protein: CASRVAGGVHEQFF. The CDR3 DNA reads TGTGCCAGTAGGGTAGCGGGAGGCGTACATGAGCAGTTCTTC.

The chain joins TRBV10-3 to TRBJ2-2; the match to TRBD1 covers 10 bases. Germline trimming cut 5 bases from V and 4 bases from J; bases unmatched to any gene: 1. The CDR3 spans 14 residues. Germline lookup yields CDR1 ENHRY and CDR2 SYGVKD. CDR3 residues: CAISRTGGTGELFF. DNA for the CDR3: TGTGCCATCAGTAGGACAGGGGGCACCGGGGAGCTGTTTTTT.

The chain couples TRBV5-1 to TRBJ1-3, with 8 bases aligning to TRBD1. Germline V gene data show CDR1 as SGHRS and CDR2 as YFSETQ. The junction had 11 bases not matched to a gene; V was cut back by 5 bases and J by 4 bases. The CDR3 has 16 amino acids. The CDR3 DNA reads as TGCGCCAGCAGGGCAGGGGGCTCGTTCGGCGGAAACACCATATATTTT. Amino acid sequence: CASRAGGSFGGNTIYF. The entire variable domain, with the rest obtained from reference TRBV5-1 and TRBJ1-3, is as follows: KAGVTQTPRYLIKTRGQQVTLSCSPISGHRSVSWYQQTPGQGLQFLFEYFSETQRNKGNFPGRFSGRQFSNSRSEMNVSTLELGDSALYLCASRAGGSFGGNTIYFGEGSWLTVV.

To note about this clone: Different DNA sequences within this sample yield the same CDR3. The chain recombines TRBV7-3 with TRBJ1-2; the D gene is possibly TRBD1 (6 bases). Per the germline V gene, CDR1 is SGHTA and CDR2 is FQGTGA. This CDR3 has 13 residues. Trimming left V 2 bases short and J 5 bases short, with 9 bases between. The CDR3 DNA sequence: TGTGCCAGCAGCTTAGGCCAGGGGTATGGCTACACCTTC. Translating gives CASSLGQGYGYTF. The whole variable domain, filled in from reference TRBV7-3 and TRBJ1-2, reads GAGVSQTPSNKVTEKGKYVELRCDPISGHTALYWYRQSLGQGPEFLIYFQGTGAADDSGLPNDRFFAVRPEGSVSTLKIQRTERGDSAVYLCASSLGQGYGYTFGSGTRLTVV.

The V and J genes are TRBV11-2 and TRBJ2-2; 8 bases fit TRBD2. Germline V CDR1 and CDR2: SGHAT, FQNNGV. This CDR3 is built from 14 residues. The trim removed 2 bases at V and 4 bases at J, leaving 0 bases unmatched. The DNA of the CDR3 is TGTGCCAGCAGCTTACTAGCGGGCACCGGGGAGCTGTTTTTT. Protein: CASSLLAGTGELFF. Supplemented by reference TRBV11-2 and TRBJ2-2, the full variable domain reads EAGVAQSPRYKIIEKRQSVAFWCNPISGHATLYWYQQILGQGPKLLIQFQNNGVVDDSQLPKDRFSAERLKGVDSTLKIQPAKLEDSAVYLCASSLLAGTGELFFGEGSRLTVL.

The table lists this clone with a count of one. The gene calls are TRBV5-1 and TRBJ2-1; D is possibly TRBD2 (6 bases). CDR3 length equals 15 residues. Germline V gene data show CDR1 as SGHRS and CDR2 as YFSETQ. V dropped 0 bases and J dropped 9 bases, with 16 bases sitting between them. The CDR3 DNA sequence: TGCGCCAGCAGCTTGGCGGCTGGGGAGGCAAGTGAGCAGTTCTTC. Its protein product is CASSLAAGEASEQFF.

V is TRBV5-6 and J is TRBJ2-1; 7 bases agree with TRBD2. The CDR3 is made up of 16 amino acids. Germline CDR1 SGHDT, CDR2 YYEEEE. V was pared by 4 bases and J by 6 bases, with 13 bases of the junction left unmatched. DNA of the CDR3: TGTGCCAGCAGCCAGAACTTGGGACTATTTGTCAATGAGCAGTTCTTC. This gives the protein CASSQNLGLFVNEQFF.